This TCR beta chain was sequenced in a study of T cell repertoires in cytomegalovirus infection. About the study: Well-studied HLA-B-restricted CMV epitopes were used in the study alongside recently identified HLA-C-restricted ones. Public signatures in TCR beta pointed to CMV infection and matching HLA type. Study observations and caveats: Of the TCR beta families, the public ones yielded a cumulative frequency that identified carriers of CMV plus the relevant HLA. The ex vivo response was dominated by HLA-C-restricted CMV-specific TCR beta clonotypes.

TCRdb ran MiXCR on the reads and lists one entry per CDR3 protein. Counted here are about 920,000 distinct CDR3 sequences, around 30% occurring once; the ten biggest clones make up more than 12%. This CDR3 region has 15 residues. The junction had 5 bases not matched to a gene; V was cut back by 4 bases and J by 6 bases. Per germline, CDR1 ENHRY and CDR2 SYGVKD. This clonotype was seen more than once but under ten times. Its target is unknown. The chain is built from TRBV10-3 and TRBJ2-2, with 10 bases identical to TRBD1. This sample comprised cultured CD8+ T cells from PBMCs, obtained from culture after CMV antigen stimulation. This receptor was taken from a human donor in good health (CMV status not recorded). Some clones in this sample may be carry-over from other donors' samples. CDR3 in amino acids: CAISGQGALAGELFF. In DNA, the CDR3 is TGTGCCATCAGTGGACAGGGGGCCCTGGCCGGGGAGCTGTTTTTT.